The present T cell receptor beta chain was sequenced within a study of shared clonotypes between healthy human individuals (dated by TCRdb to 2020 to 2021). Broadly, across the study: The cohort comprised a couple of women and a few men aged 18 to 49 years. For each donor, three plates each were used for CD4 naive and CD4 memory, two plates were used for CD8 naive, and one plate was used for CD8 memory. The study deeply sequenced blood TCR repertoires of five healthy adults to estimate repertoire size and the extent of clonotype sharing between individuals. To increase sequencing depth and limit assay-specific biases, TCR repertoire library preparation and sequencing were carried out by different laboratories using diverse techniques. Per donor, leukapheresis produced somewhere between about 0.94 and 8.9 billion PBMCs. Overall results and qualifications from the work: Naive subsets generally had larger estimated clonotype richness than memory subsets did. When several donors were compared, the shared fraction of clonotypes was roughly 5% for naive CD4, 3.5% for naive CD8, 2% to 2.5% for memory CD4, and 0.4% for memory CD8. Sampling was restricted to blood, and TCR repertoires in tissues likely differ from the TCR repertoires found in blood. Even with the large sequencing depth, rarefaction of the sorted-subset datasets indicated that sequencing was incomplete. Compared with non-shared clonotypes, clonotypes shared by all four sorted-subset donors had higher generation probabilities. The genetic and exposure-history diversity represented was limited by the small number of donors. Based on pairwise subsampling, the degree of clonotype sharing among donors was expected to be affected by sequencing depth.

For the CD8 naive samples, CD45RO-negative cells were positively selected for CCR7, yielding a CD45RA+CCR7+ population from which TemRA cells were excluded. The donors were healthy, HIV-negative adults with no recently reported acute infections or vaccinations. Every donor was a Caucasian adult living in Nashville, Tennessee, USA. Blood was obtained by leukapheresis, after which PBMCs were separated by Ficoll-Histopaque density gradient centrifugation and cryopreserved in liquid nitrogen vapor phase. Analytical flow cytometry was used to check the purity and quantity of every magnetically sorted T cell population. Each sorted fraction had its genomic DNA isolated and then quantified by UV absorbance on a Nanodrop 2000c. On this clone itself: Its antigen specificity is not known. Within one base of it there is no much larger clone, and no base qualities were kept.

Using the deep immunoSEQ assay, multiplex PCR amplified TCR CDR3 regions from genomic DNA. Genomic DNA extracted from each cell subset was distributed evenly over all wells of several immunoSEQ 96-well plates, and each plate served as one replicate. For sorted subsets, each replicate PCR was loaded with about 0.2 ug genomic DNA, equivalent to 30,000 or so T cell genomes. Purified libraries were measured with a Qubit 3.0 fluorometer, size-checked on a Bioanalyzer 2100, and measured again with the KAPA Library Quantification kit. Every immunoSEQ 96-well plate was sequenced on a separate single-read 150-cycle Illumina NextSeq 550 flow cell. The study's own analysis went as follows. Because the immunoSEQ output held only junctional sequences and lacked quality scores, the filtering could not match the filtering applied to full-length reads. Sequences were annotated with PyIR, a Python wrapper for IgBLAST v1.9, using IMGT germline references to assign V/J genes and CDR3. Reads were filtered out if the reads had weak V/J assignments (E-value above 1e-6), no CDR3, stop codons, out-of-frame junctions, or ambiguous translated residues. A V3J clonotype was defined by an identical inferred V gene, J gene, and CDR3 amino acid sequence. Percentage overlap between repertoires was computed as shared unique clonotypes divided by the size of the smaller repertoire. Richness of each repertoire was evaluated using RTK rarefaction, the Chao1 estimator, and Recon v2.1 estimates of unobserved clonotypes. Generation probabilities were computed with OLGA for all TCRbeta clonotypes obtained by the gDNA method from a few donors. Drawn from immuneACCESS, this table holds only the in-frame rearrangements with V and J called that TCRdb kept. Clones are partly lost; checked studies trace under half to an unresolved V gene and leave the rest unexplained. That table is the source of V, J and clone size, and D and trimming were worked out from the DNA. In all, the sample holds under 1 million clones, and around 93% of those were seen once. Of the sample, about 25% is held by the ten largest clones.

For CDR1 and CDR2, the germline V gene (reference sequence) lists LNHNV and YYDKDF. Trimming removed 4 bases from V and 4 bases from J, leaving 17 bases between the germline ends. From cysteine to phenylalanine, the CDR3 is 16 amino acids long. Just the 48-base CDR3 DNA is kept, in frame starting at base 1. The sequenced sample was naive CD8+ T cells sorted from blood. The cell subset or site label on this specimen signifies: CD45RA+CCR7+. The chain couples TRBV15 to TRBJ1-5; no D gene can be assigned with confidence. This receptor was obtained from a man aged 25-45 years in good health. The CDR3 here reads CATSTAPGPRNQPQHF. DNA sequence: TGTGCCACCAGCACAGCCCCCGGGCCGAGGAATCAGCCCCAGCATTTT.